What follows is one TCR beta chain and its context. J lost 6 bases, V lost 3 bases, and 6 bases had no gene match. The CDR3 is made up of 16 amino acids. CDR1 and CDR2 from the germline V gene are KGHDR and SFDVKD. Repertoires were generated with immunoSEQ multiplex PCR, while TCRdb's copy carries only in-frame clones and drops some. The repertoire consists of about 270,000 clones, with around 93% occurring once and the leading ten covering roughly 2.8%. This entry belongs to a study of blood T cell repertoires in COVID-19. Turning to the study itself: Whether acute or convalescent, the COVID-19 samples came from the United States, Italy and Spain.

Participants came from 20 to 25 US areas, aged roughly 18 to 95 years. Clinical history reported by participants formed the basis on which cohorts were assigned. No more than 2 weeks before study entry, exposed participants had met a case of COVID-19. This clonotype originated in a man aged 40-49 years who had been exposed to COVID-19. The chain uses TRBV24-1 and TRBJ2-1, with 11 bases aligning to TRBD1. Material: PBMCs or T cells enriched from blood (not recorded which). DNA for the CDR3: TGTGCCACCAGTGATCCCGGACAGGGGGCGAGCAATGAGCAGTTCTTC. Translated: CATSDPGQGASNEQFF.